What follows is one TCR beta chain and its context. Sequencing used immunoSEQ multiplex PCR; TCRdb keeps in-frame clones, though not all of them. There are about 8,600 clones in the sample; around 33% occur only once, and 5.1% lies in the top ten. This sample is drawn from a study of graft-versus-host responses after intestinal transplantation. Study information: Transplants given to recipients were multivisceral, liver-intestinal, or isolated intestinal. Study outcomes and limitations: GvH clones were found in recipient marrow; some appeared first in ileum or blood.

The authors seeded approximately 200,000 CFSE-labeled responder cells together with approximately 200,000 irradiated stimulator cells tagged with violet dye. The authors sorted proliferating CFSE-low CD3+CD4+ and CD3+CD8+ responders after the reaction. This CDR3 has 15 residues. V lost 3 bases to trimming and J lost 4 bases; unmatched junction nucleotides: 6. Per the germline V gene, CDR1 is MDHEN and CDR2 is SYDVKM. This TCR was sampled from a human patient who received an intestinal transplant. The material sequenced was alloreactive CD4+ T cells from a mixed lymphocyte reaction culture, taken before intestinal transplant. The subset is: CFSE-low proliferating T cells sorted from approximately 6-day pre-transplant mixed lymphocyte reaction (GvH or HvG direction). V gene TRBV28 combines with J gene TRBJ2-1, with 7 bases matching TRBD2. The CDR3 nucleotides are TGTGCCAGCAGTTTGGGACGGGGGGTTTACAATGAGCAGTTCTTC. Its protein product is CASSLGRGVYNEQFF.